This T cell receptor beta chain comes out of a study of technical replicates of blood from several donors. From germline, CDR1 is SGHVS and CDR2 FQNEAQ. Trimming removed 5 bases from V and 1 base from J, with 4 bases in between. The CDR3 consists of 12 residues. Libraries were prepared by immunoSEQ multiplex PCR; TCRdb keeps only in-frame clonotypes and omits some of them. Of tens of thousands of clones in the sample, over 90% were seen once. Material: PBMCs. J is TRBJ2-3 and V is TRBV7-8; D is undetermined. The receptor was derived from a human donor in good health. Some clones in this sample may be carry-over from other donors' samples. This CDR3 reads CASSRGTDTQYF. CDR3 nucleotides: TGTGCCAGCAGCCGTGGCACAGATACGCAGTATTTT.